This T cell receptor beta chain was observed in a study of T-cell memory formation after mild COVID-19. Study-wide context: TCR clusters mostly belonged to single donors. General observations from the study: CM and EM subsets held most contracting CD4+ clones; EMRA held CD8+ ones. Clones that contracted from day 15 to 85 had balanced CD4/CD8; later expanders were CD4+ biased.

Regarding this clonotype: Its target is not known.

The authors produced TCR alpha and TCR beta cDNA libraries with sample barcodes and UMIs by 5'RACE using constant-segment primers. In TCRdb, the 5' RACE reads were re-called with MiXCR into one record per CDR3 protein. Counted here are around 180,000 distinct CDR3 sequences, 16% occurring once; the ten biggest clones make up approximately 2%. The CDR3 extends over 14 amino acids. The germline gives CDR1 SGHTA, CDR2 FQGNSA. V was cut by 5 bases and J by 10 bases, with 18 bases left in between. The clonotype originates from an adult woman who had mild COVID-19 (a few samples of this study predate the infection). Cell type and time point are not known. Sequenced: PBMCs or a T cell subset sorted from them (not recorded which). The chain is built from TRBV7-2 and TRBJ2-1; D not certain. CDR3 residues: CASSPYPTGREQFF. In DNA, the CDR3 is TGTGCCAGCAGCCCTTACCCAACGGGTCGGGAGCAGTTCTTC.